Following are 32 T cell receptor beta chains from one sample sequenced in a study of OX40 agonist ivuxolimab in advanced cancers. Only in-frame clones appear in the TCRdb table, and some are missing; sequencing was by immunoSEQ multiplex PCR. Among about 6,500 clones listed, about 85% were seen once. The source was CD4+ or CD8+ T cells sorted from blood, collected in a trial of the OX40 agonist ivuxolimab. The source is an adult with an advanced solid tumor such as melanoma, head and neck, liver or kidney cancer.

The chain combines TRBV7-9 with TRBJ2-7, with D possibly matching TRBD1 (5 bases). The germline gives CDR1 SEHNR, CDR2 FQNEAQ (reference sequence). V was cut by 5 bases and J by 3 bases, with 11 bases left in between. The CDR3 length is 13 residues. CDR3 sequence reads: CASSRTPVYEQYF. The DNA of the CDR3 is TGTGCCAGCAGCCGGACACCAGTCTACGAGCAGTACTTC.

This clone was picked up a small number of times. The chain couples TRBV4-1 to TRBJ1-1; a weak D match, TRBD1 (5 bases). The CDR3 spans 15 residues. Germline assignment: CDR1 MGHRA and CDR2 YSYEKL. The V and J ends lost 3 bases and 0 bases respectively, with 11 bases between them. This CDR3 reads CASSHGTDMNTEAFF. In DNA form, the CDR3 reads TGCGCCAGCAGCCACGGGACGGACATGAACACTGAAGCTTTCTTT.

The rearrangement joins TRBV6-5 to TRBJ2-7, with TRBD1 identical over 7 bases. Germline CDR1 and CDR2: MNHEY and SVGAGI. V was pared by 6 bases and J by 4 bases, with 6 bases of the junction left unmatched. CDR3 size: 13 residues. CDR3 sequence (DNA): TGTGCCAGCAGATCTAACAGGGGTTACGAGCAGTACTTC. Amino acid sequence: CASRSNRGYEQYF.

The chain links TRBV29-1 to TRBJ2-7, with D unresolved. Trimming stripped 2 bases from V and 3 bases from J, with 11 bases between. Germline V gene lookup returns CDR1 SQVTM and CDR2 ANQGSEA. CDR3 length equals 13 residues. CDR3 protein: CSVEFPGRYEQYF. The CDR3 DNA follows: TGCAGCGTTGAATTCCCCGGGCGCTACGAGCAGTACTTC.

The chain carries TRBV27 and TRBJ2-5, with D tentatively TRBD1 or TRBD2 (6 bases each). Trimming left V 11 bases short and J 1 base short, with 20 bases between. Per the germline V gene, CDR1 is MNHEY and CDR2 is SMNVEV (reference sequence). The CDR3 is 15 amino acids. CDR3 sequence (DNA): TGTGCCGCCGGGACAAATCGGGACTCCCAAGAGACCCAGTACTTC. Its translation: CAAGTNRDSQETQYF.

This chain uses TRBV27 with TRBJ2-1; TRBD1 is a possible D gene (6 bases). Trimming took off 8 bases at V and 4 bases at J, with 12 bases between the two ends. Per germline, CDR1 MNHEY and CDR2 SMNVEV (reference sequence). This CDR3 has 13 residues. The DNA for the CDR3 is TGTGCCAGCGGCATGAGGGGGTACAATGAGCAGTTCTTC. The encoded protein is CASGMRGYNEQFF.

The chain joins TRBV6-4 to TRBJ1-5; 9 bases match TRBD1. V was pared by 5 bases and J by 3 bases, with 8 bases of the junction left unmatched. There are 16 residues in the CDR3. CDR1 is MRHNA and CDR2 is SNTAGT in the germline V gene. In DNA, the CDR3 is TGTGCCAGCAGTCCGGGACAGGGTTCGGTCAATCAGCCCCAGCATTTT. It encodes CASSPGQGSVNQPQHF.

V gene TRBV28 combines with J gene TRBJ2-1; either TRBD1 or TRBD2 may fit D (6 bases each). Germline values: CDR1 MDHEN, CDR2 SYDVKM. Trimming cost V 3 bases and J 5 bases, with 11 bases left between them. This CDR3 is built from 14 residues. The CDR3 DNA is TGTGCCAGCAGTTTGTCCGGGGGCGACAATGAGCAGTTCTTC. Its translation is CASSLSGGDNEQFF. Variable domain in full (rest from reference TRBV28 and TRBJ2-1): DVKVTQSSRYLVKRTGEKVFLECVQDMDHENMFWYRQDPGLGLRLIYFSYDVKMKEKGDIPEGYSVSREKKERFSLILESASTNQTSMYLCASSLSGGDNEQFFGPGTRLTVL.

The chain links TRBV4-1 to TRBJ1-1, with D possibly TRBD1 on 5 matching bases. CDR1 and CDR2 from the germline V gene are MGHRA and YSYEKL. V was clipped by 1 base and J by 3 bases, with 24 bases between them. The CDR3 contains 19 residues. The CDR3 region has the DNA TGCGCCAGCAGCCAAGCCGCAGATAACTCCCGGGGAGGGGACACTGAAGCTTTCTTT. This sequence encodes CASSQAADNSRGGDTEAFF.

V is TRBV28 and J is TRBJ2-5; a weak D match, TRBD1 (5 bases). With the DNA end fitting TRBJ2-7 better, the J assignment may be wrong. Germline CDR1 is MDHEN and CDR2 is SYDVKM. The CDR3 is made up of 15 amino acids. DNA for the CDR3: TGTGCCAGCAGTTTATCCCCAGGGTTTGGCTACGAGCAGTACTTC. This encodes CASSLSPGFGYEQYF.

J is TRBJ2-7 and V is TRBV10-3, with TRBD1 as a possible D gene (5 bases). V lost 5 bases to trimming and J lost 4 bases, with 12 bases between them. CDR3 length equals 13 residues. CDR1 ENHRY and CDR2 SYGVKD come from the germline V gene. CDR3 loop: CAISQGLEYEQYF. CDR3 in DNA: TGTGCCATCAGTCAGGGTTTGGAGTACGAGCAGTACTTC.

This clone occurred a few times. The chain combines TRBV28 with TRBJ1-2; perhaps TRBD1 as D (5 bases). Trimming removed 5 bases at V and 4 bases at J, with 11 bases between. The CDR3 loop spans 13 amino acids. Germline CDR1 is MDHEN and CDR2 is SYDVKM. CDR3 in amino acids: CASSIRQSYGYTF. The CDR3 DNA reads as TGTGCCAGCAGTATCAGACAGAGCTATGGCTACACCTTC.

The CDR3 region is CASSPWTAPREDVGTEAFF. CDR3 nucleotides: TGTGCCAGCAGTCCCTGGACAGCCCCCCGGGAGGACGTAGGGACTGAAGCTTTCTTT. The chain couples TRBV28 to TRBJ1-1; TRBD1 might be the D (6 bases). V was shortened by 5 bases and J by 5 bases, with 30 bases between the two germline ends. This CDR3 comprises 19 residues. Per the germline V gene, CDR1 is MDHEN and CDR2 is SYDVKM.

With regard to this clone: The junction departs from germline at one end; a sequencing error may be responsible. The chain uses TRBV4-2 and TRBJ1-1, with 9 bases lining up with TRBD1. Germline CDR1 and CDR2: LGHNA and YNFKEQ. The CDR3 contains 13 residues. CDR3 DNA sequence: TGTGCCAGCAGCGATGGCCGGGACAGGGTGGTAAGATTT. Translating gives CASSDGRDRVVRF.

The rearrangement joins TRBV7-6 to TRBJ2-1; 9 nucleotides align to TRBD2. The V segment lost 1 base and the J segment 0 bases; nucleotides outside the gene matches: 1. Germline CDR1 and CDR2: SGHVS and FNYEAQ. The CDR3 loop spans 16 amino acids. The CDR3 region is CASSLVAGVSYNEQFF. In nucleotides, the CDR3 is TGTGCCAGCAGCTTAGTAGCGGGAGTCTCCTACAATGAGCAGTTCTTC.

The chain employs TRBV7-6 and TRBJ2-7; 11 nucleotides line up with TRBD2. Germline CDR1 and CDR2: SGHVS and FNYEAQ. The CDR3 extends over 14 amino acids. The ends lost 3 bases at V and 4 bases at J; junction bases unmatched: 2. The CDR3 reads CASSFGTSGYEQYF. The CDR3 DNA reads TGTGCCAGCAGCTTCGGGACTAGCGGTTACGAGCAGTACTTC.

This clone showed up just a few times. The chain is built from TRBV6-5 and TRBJ2-7; 15 bases align to TRBD2. Per the germline V gene, CDR1 is MNHEY and CDR2 is SVGAGI. The CDR3 contains 14 residues. J gave up 2 bases and V 10 bases, and 3 bases lay outside the gene matches. CDR3 loop: CATGLAGGTYEQYF. In DNA, the CDR3 is TGTGCCACGGGACTAGCGGGAGGTACCTACGAGCAGTACTTC.

The chain carries TRBV15 and TRBJ1-3; D not certain. Germline CDR1 LNHNV, CDR2 YYDKDF (reference sequence). The CDR3 totals 15 residues. Trimming took 3 bases from V and 0 from J, leaving 9 bases between them. The CDR3, as DNA: TGTGCCACCAGCAGTGGAGTTAGCTCTGGAAACACCATATATTTT. It specifies CATSSGVSSGNTIYF.

The J gene is TRBJ2-5, the V gene TRBV6-1; D tentatively reads TRBD1 or TRBD2 (5 bases each). Trimming shortened V by 4 bases and J by 5 bases, and 17 bases separated the two germline ends. The germline V gene encodes CDR1 MNHNS and CDR2 SASEGT. The CDR3 loop spans 15 amino acids. CDR3 bases: TGTGCCAGCAGTGCCACCGGGCAGGGAGCGGAGACCCAGTACTTC. It specifies CASSATGQGAETQYF.

J is TRBJ2-7 and V is TRBV4-1; TRBD2 matches at 13 bases. Germline-derived CDR1 and CDR2 are MGHRA and YSYEKL. V shed 3 bases, J shed 2 bases, and the junction held 1 base outside the gene matches. This CDR3 is built from 15 residues. Written as DNA, the CDR3 is TGCGCCAGCAGCCAGGGACTAGCGGGAACCTACGAGCAGTACTTC. It yields the protein CASSQGLAGTYEQYF.

This clone was detected a few times. The J gene is TRBJ2-5, the V gene TRBV10-1; D is undetermined. Germline loops: CDR1 WNHNN, CDR2 SYGVQD (reference sequence). The CDR3 is 13 residues long. Trimming removed 2 bases from V and 4 bases from J, with 8 bases in between. Here the CDR3 reads CASSEGPGETQYF. CDR3 in DNA: TGCGCCAGCAGTGAGGGGCCTGGAGAGACCCAGTACTTC.

In its sample, this clone was seen once. The J gene is TRBJ2-7, the V gene TRBV28; 8 nucleotides line up with TRBD2. Germline-derived CDR1 and CDR2 are MDHEN and SYDVKM. This CDR3 spans 14 amino acids. With 5 bases clipped from V and 6 bases from J, the junction kept 9 bases outside the gene matches. The CDR3 DNA reads TGTGCCAGCAGTCGTCCCGGGACTAGGTTCGAGCAGTACTTC. It translates to CASSRPGTRFEQYF.

The genes are TRBV5-1 and TRBJ1-1; 10 bases fit TRBD1. The germline V gene encodes CDR1 SGHRS and CDR2 YFSETQ. There are 14 residues in the CDR3. Trimming at V came to 6 bases and at J to 4 bases, leaving 6 bases not matched to a gene. The chain's CDR3 is CASKVGDRGTEAFF. CDR3 coding DNA: TGCGCCAGCAAAGTTGGGGACAGGGGCACTGAAGCTTTCTTT.

The chain joins TRBV2 to TRBJ1-4; D gene ambiguous. The germline CDR1 and CDR2 sequences are SNHLY and FYNNEI. The CDR3 length is 14 residues. V dropped 2 bases and J dropped 2 bases, with 6 bases sitting between them. CDR3 nucleotides: TGTGCCAGCAGTGAACGGGTCACTAATGAAAAACTGTTTTTT. Translating gives CASSERVTNEKLFF.

The V call is TRBV21-1, the J call TRBJ2-7; TRBD1, the table's D call, was not compared with the DNA. TRBV21-1 is tagged as a pseudogene. The CDR3 has 18 amino acids. Here the CDR3 DNA reads TGTGCCAGCAGCAAAGGATTATTCGGGGACAGGGTATTCCACGAGCAGTACTTC. Translating gives CASSKGLFGDRVFHEQYF.

This sequence joins TRBV7-9 and TRBJ2-3; no definite D call. Germline-derived CDR1 and CDR2 are SEHNR and FQNEAQ (reference sequence). This CDR3 spans 12 amino acids. Trimming took off 2 bases at V and 7 bases at J, with 7 bases between the two ends. CDR3 sequence: CASSLQEYTQYF. The CDR3 DNA is TGTGCCAGCAGCTTACAAGAGTATACGCAGTATTTT. The full variable domain, completed using reference TRBV7-9 and TRBJ2-3, is DTGVSQNPRHKITKRGQNVTFRCDPISEHNRLYWYRQTLGQGPEFLTYFQNEAQLEKSRLLSDRFSAERPKGSFSTLEIQRTEQGDSAMYLCASSLQEYTQYFGPGTRLTVL.

This rearrangement joins TRBV6-1 to TRBJ1-3; TRBD1 might be the D (5 bases). The V and J ends lost 2 bases and 0 bases respectively, with 8 bases between them. The CDR3 consists of 15 residues. Germline CDR1 is MNHNS and CDR2 is SASEGT. DNA of the CDR3: TGTGCCAGCAGTGAAACAGGCGGCTCTGGAAACACCATATATTTT. Its translation: CASSETGGSGNTIYF.

The V gene is TRBV2, the J gene TRBJ2-1; D could derive from TRBD1 or TRBD2 (5 bases each). Deletions cut 4 bases from V and 0 bases from J, with 13 bases between. The CDR3 runs to 16 residues. Germline-derived CDR1 and CDR2 are SNHLY and FYNNEI. CDR3 region: CASSAGTGSSYNEQFF. The CDR3 DNA is TGTGCCAGCAGTGCCGGGACGGGTAGCTCCTACAATGAGCAGTTCTTC.

V and J are TRBV2 and TRBJ2-5; weak D call: TRBD2 (5 bases). CDR3 length: 14 residues. V dropped 6 bases and J dropped 3 bases, with 14 bases sitting between them. Germline CDR1 SNHLY, CDR2 FYNNEI. The CDR3 nucleotides read TGTGCCAGCAGCCCAGAGGGCGGTGAAGAGACCCAGTACTTC. Translation: CASSPEGGEETQYF.

The chain joins TRBV28 to TRBJ1-4, with 11 bases that match TRBD1. After removal of 4 bases from V and 6 bases from J, the junction contained 10 bases not matched to a gene. CDR1 and CDR2 from the germline V gene are MDHEN and SYDVKM. The CDR3 covers 17 residues. This CDR3 reads CASSSNRDRGIDEKLFF. Here the CDR3 DNA reads TGTGCCAGCAGTTCAAACCGGGACAGGGGGATTGATGAAAAACTGTTTTTT.

The rearrangement links TRBV28 to TRBJ1-5; 7 bases fit TRBD1. Trimming at V came to 5 bases and at J to 7 bases, leaving 20 bases not matched to a gene. Per the germline V gene, CDR1 is MDHEN and CDR2 is SYDVKM. CDR3 length: 18 residues. CDR3 loop: CASSANDREVLFLQPQHF. The CDR3 DNA is TGTGCCAGCAGTGCGAACGACAGGGAAGTGCTATTCCTACAGCCCCAGCATTTT.

This chain joins TRBV30 and TRBJ2-2; D unclear. The CDR3 totals 13 residues. The germline V and J ends were trimmed by 5 bases and 1 base, with 8 bases remaining between them. The germline V gene encodes CDR1 GTSNPN and CDR2 SVGIG (reference sequence). The CDR3 protein is CAWDTENTGELFF. CDR3 nucleotide sequence: TGTGCCTGGGATACAGAGAACACCGGGGAGCTGTTTTTT. Complete variable domain (other parts from reference TRBV30 and TRBJ2-2): SQTIHQWPATLVQPVGSPLSLECTVEGTSNPNLYWYRQAAGRGLQLLFYSVGIGQISSEVPQNLSASRPQDRQFILSSKKLLLSDSGFYLCAWDTENTGELFFGEGSRLTVL.